The 15 T cell receptor beta chains below come from one sample, sequenced in a study of OX40 agonist ivuxolimab in advanced cancers. Libraries were prepared by immunoSEQ multiplex PCR; TCRdb keeps only in-frame clonotypes and omits some of them. The data hold 20,000 to 25,000 clones, with roughly 80% observed a single time. Sequences were derived from CD4+ or CD8+ T cells sorted from blood, sampled in a trial of the OX40 agonist ivuxolimab. These TCRs come from an adult with an advanced solid tumor such as melanoma, head and neck, liver or kidney cancer.

This clone was observed once. The DNA of the CDR3 is TGTGCCAGCAGTTTGACCGGGACAGGGGGCGGAAATGAGCAGTTCTTC. Its translation: CASSLTGTGGGNEQFF. This chain links TRBV27 with TRBJ2-1; the match to TRBD1 covers 12 bases. The CDR3 is 16 residues long. Unmatched junction bases numbered 7, after V lost 3 bases and J lost 7 bases. Per germline, CDR1 MNHEY and CDR2 SMNVEV (reference sequence).

This clone came up once. This chain joins TRBV9 and TRBJ1-6; D ambiguous. The V gene lost 3 bases and the J gene lost 9 bases, with 10 bases spanning the gap. CDR1 SGDLS and CDR2 YYNGEE come from the germline V gene. The CDR3 has 13 amino acids. CDR3 residues: CASSGVDSSPLHF. CDR3 coding DNA: TGTGCCAGCAGCGGGGTGGACTCTTCACCCCTCCACTTT.

The V call is TRBV6-1, the J call TRBJ2-3, with TRBD2 matching 8 bases. The junction had 8 bases not matched to a gene; V was cut back by 6 bases and J by 6 bases. This CDR3 spans 14 amino acids. The germline V gene encodes CDR1 MNHNS and CDR2 SASEGT. The DNA of the CDR3 is TGTGCCAGCAGCGACCAAACGGGGGGGGATACGCAGTATTTT. Translation gives CASSDQTGGDTQYF.

The chain carries TRBV19 and TRBJ2-7, with 10 bases that match TRBD1. V gave up 8 bases and J gave up 4 bases; unmatched junction bases: 2. This CDR3 has 12 residues. Germline lookup yields CDR1 LNHDA and CDR2 SQIVND (reference sequence). The CDR3, as DNA: TGTGCCAGTGGACAGGGGGTATACGAGCAGTACTTC. Translated: CASGQGVYEQYF. The variable domain in full, completed from reference TRBV19 and TRBJ2-7, reads DGGITQSPKYLFRKEGQNVTLSCEQNLNHDAMYWYRQDPGQGLRLIYYSQIVNDFQKGDIAEGYSVSREKKESFPLTVTSAQKNPTAFYLCASGQGVYEQYFGPGTRLTVT.

The chain carries TRBV27 and TRBJ2-2, with 10 bases that match TRBD2. CDR1 is MNHEY and CDR2 is SMNVEV in the germline V gene (reference sequence). With V trimmed by 3 bases and J by 6 bases, 13 bases remained unmatched. This CDR3 has 18 residues. The CDR3 DNA follows: TGTGCCAGCAGTTTCTCGACTAGCGGGTTAGTCCTCTCCGGGGAGCTGTTTTTT. Residues: CASSFSTSGLVLSGELFF.

In its sample, this clone was seen once. The CDR3 reads CASSPSGDTDTQYF. In nucleotides, the CDR3 is TGTGCCAGCAGCCCCAGCGGGGACACAGATACGCAGTATTTT. V is TRBV9 and J is TRBJ2-3, with 7 bases identical to TRBD2. J was trimmed by 2 bases and V by 4 bases; bases with no gene match: 4. The CDR3 loop spans 14 amino acids. In germline, CDR1 is SGDLS, CDR2 YYNGEE.

V gene TRBV28 combines with J gene TRBJ2-7, with a weak D call TRBD1 (5 bases). The V end lost 5 bases, the J end lost 3 bases, and 20 bases lay between the germline ends. CDR1 and CDR2 (germline): MDHEN, SYDVKM. This CDR3 has 16 amino acids. This chain's CDR3 is CASSPPEQGLFYEQYF. CDR3 bases: TGTGCCAGCAGTCCCCCCGAGCAGGGTCTATTCTACGAGCAGTACTTC.

In this sample, this clone turned up a few times. The chain joins TRBV5-8 to TRBJ2-5; D possibly corresponds to TRBD1 (6 bases). Deletions cut 3 bases from V and 7 bases from J, with 19 bases between. The germline gives CDR1 SGHTS, CDR2 YDEGEE. The CDR3 runs to 15 residues. CDR3 amino acids: CASSWPRQGLGTQYF. CDR3 bases: TGTGCCAGCAGCTGGCCCCGGCAGGGGTTGGGGACCCAGTACTTC.

V and J are TRBV14 and TRBJ1-5; D uncertain. The CDR3 loop spans 13 amino acids. Germline V CDR1 and CDR2: SGHDN, FVKESK. V lost 4 bases and J lost 10, with 14 bases in between. The CDR3 spells CASSLGGPGPQHF. The CDR3 nucleotides are TGTGCCAGCAGCCTAGGCGGCCCGGGCCCCCAGCATTTT.

J is TRBJ2-7 and V is TRBV10-2, with 8 bases matching TRBD1. V shed 7 bases and J 3 bases; nucleotides not matched to a gene: 8. CDR1 and CDR2 from the germline V gene are WSHSY and SAAADI. The CDR3 loop spans 14 amino acids. The CDR3 loop is CASTRTGRDYEQYF. The CDR3 nucleotides are TGCGCCAGCACCCGGACAGGGAGAGACTACGAGCAGTACTTC.

Points on this clone: This sequence may be a read error, since a much larger clone differs from it by one base. This sample also contains other DNA sequences that code for the same CDR3. The V call is TRBV9, the J call TRBJ1-2; D is possibly TRBD1 (5 bases). CDR1 SGDLS and CDR2 YYNGEE come from the germline V gene. V dropped 2 bases and J dropped 3 bases, with 8 bases sitting between them. The CDR3 contains 13 residues. In nucleotides, the CDR3 is TGTGCCAGCAGCGTGGGGGGAGACTATGGCTACACCTTC. Its translation is CASSVGGDYGYTF.

The gene calls are TRBV10-2 and TRBJ2-2; D unresolved. Germline CDR1 is WSHSY and CDR2 is SAAADI. V gave up 3 bases and J gave up 11 bases, with 7 bases separating them. The CDR3 totals 11 residues. CDR3 amino acids: CASSEDGELFF. The DNA for the CDR3 is TGCGCCAGCAGTGAAGACGGAGAGCTGTTTTTT.

About this clone: This may be a read error, as it is one base from a much larger clone. The V gene is TRBV19, the J gene TRBJ2-7, with 7 nucleotides matching TRBD1. Germline CDR1 and CDR2: LNHDA and SQIVND (reference sequence). This CDR3 is built from 15 residues. The V gene end was trimmed by 5 bases and the J gene end by 7 bases; junction bases not matched to a gene: 14. The CDR3 here is CASSARDSYPAEQYF. CDR3 nucleotides: TGTGCCAGTAGTGCCCGGGACAGCTACCCTGCGGAGCAGTACTTC.

The V gene is TRBV7-9, the J gene TRBJ1-1; possible D gene TRBD1, 5 bases. With 4 bases removed from V and 7 bases from J, the gap between germline ends came to 10 bases. The CDR3 sequence is 12 residues long. CDR1 and CDR2 (germline): SEHNR, FQNEAQ (reference sequence). The CDR3 protein is CASSYPGLEAFF. CDR3 sequence (DNA): TGTGCCAGCAGCTACCCGGGACTTGAAGCTTTCTTT.

This chain links TRBV19 with TRBJ2-1; D gene ambiguous. V lost 1 base to trimming and J lost 7 bases, with 2 bases between them. The CDR3 contains 11 residues. CDR1 is LNHDA, CDR2 SQIVND, per germline (reference sequence). CDR3 amino acids: CASSIGNEQFF. CDR3 DNA sequence: TGTGCCAGTAGTATAGGAAATGAGCAGTTCTTC. The full variable domain, rest sourced from reference TRBV19 and TRBJ2-1, is DGGITQSPKYLFRKEGQNVTLSCEQNLNHDAMYWYRQDPGQGLRLIYYSQIVNDFQKGDIAEGYSVSREKKESFPLTVTSAQKNPTAFYLCASSIGNEQFFGPGTRLTVL.